Shown below are 7 T cell receptor beta chains from a single sample sequenced in a study of graft-versus-host responses after intestinal transplantation. Their antigens are not known. Sequencing used immunoSEQ multiplex PCR; TCRdb keeps in-frame clones, though not all of them. The sample has roughly 92,000 clones; roughly 90% are singletons. The sequencing used unstimulated CD4+ T cells sorted from spleen or lymph node cells, collected before intestinal transplant. These receptor sequences come from a human donor who received an intestinal transplant.

This clone has more than one count but fewer than ten. V usage is TRBV7-2 and J usage is TRBJ2-3; 11 bases align to TRBD2. V lost 1 base, J lost 7 bases, and 10 bases stayed unmatched. This CDR3 has 17 amino acids. CDR1 SGHTA and CDR2 FQGNSA come from the germline V gene. The CDR3 here is CASSLVWASGGPYTQYF. CDR3 in DNA: TGTGCCAGCAGCTTAGTATGGGCTAGCGGGGGGCCCTATACGCAGTATTTT. The full variable domain, completed using reference TRBV7-2 and TRBJ2-3, is GAGVSQSPSNKVTEKGKDVELRCDPISGHTALYWYRQSLGQGLEFLIYFQGNSAPDKSGLPSDRFSAERTGGSVSTLTIQRTQQEDSAVYLCASSLVWASGGPYTQYFGPGTRLTVL.

This clone was counted a single time. This rearrangement joins TRBV10-3 to TRBJ1-2; D gene uncertain. Germline V gene data show CDR1 as ENHRY and CDR2 as SYGVKD. The CDR3 covers 15 residues. The V end lost 5 bases, the J end lost 1 base, and 14 bases lay between the germline ends. CDR3: CAISPIGRYNYGYTF. The CDR3 nucleotides read TGTGCCATCAGTCCAATAGGGAGGTATAACTATGGCTACACCTTC.

The chain uses TRBV6-1 and TRBJ1-3, with a weak D call TRBD1 (5 bases). V dropped 7 bases and J dropped 0 bases, with 10 bases sitting between them. Germline loops: CDR1 MNHNS, CDR2 SASEGT. There are 14 residues in the CDR3. CDR3 bases: TGTGCCAGCATCAGGGATTTCTCTGGAAACACCATATATTTT. Translation gives CASIRDFSGNTIYF.

The chain links TRBV9 to TRBJ2-7, with TRBD2 as a possible D gene (5 bases). Germline assignment: CDR1 SGDLS and CDR2 YYNGEE. This CDR3 contains 13 residues. V was shortened by 9 bases and J by 5 bases, with 18 bases between the two germline ends. The CDR3 sequence is CATAGLAVDEQYF. Written as DNA, the CDR3 is TGTGCCACCGCCGGGCTAGCTGTCGACGAGCAGTACTTC.

The CDR3 region has the DNA TGTGCCAGCAGCTCACTAGCGGGGGGGCGTTACAATGAGCAGTTCTTC. Translation gives CASSSLAGGRYNEQFF. This chain uses TRBV13 with TRBJ2-1, with 13 bases fitting TRBD2. CDR1 is PRHDT and CDR2 is FYEKMQ in the germline V gene (reference sequence). The CDR3 contains 16 residues. The V gene end was trimmed by 4 bases and the J gene end by 4 bases; junction bases not matched to a gene: 4.

In its sample, this clone was seen once. V usage is TRBV5-8 and J usage is TRBJ2-3; TRBD2 aligns across 14 bases. Germline assignment: CDR1 SGHTS and CDR2 YDEGEE. CDR3 length: 15 residues. V was pared by 4 bases and J by 4 bases, with 2 bases of the junction left unmatched. CDR3 sequence: CASSPGLAGADTQYF. For the CDR3, the DNA is TGTGCCAGCAGCCCGGGACTAGCGGGGGCAGATACGCAGTATTTT.

This chain uses TRBV7-9 with TRBJ1-3; 10 positions match TRBD1. Germline trimming cut 2 bases from V and 4 bases from J; bases unmatched to any gene: 2. This CDR3 region has 15 residues. Germline loops: CDR1 SEHNR, CDR2 FQNEAQ (reference sequence). The CDR3 sequence is CASSLQTGGGNTIYF. CDR3 coding DNA: TGTGCCAGCAGCTTACAGACAGGGGGCGGAAACACCATATATTTT.